These 28 T cell receptor beta chains originate from one sample sequenced in a study of graft-versus-host responses after intestinal transplantation. No antigen has been assigned to these receptors. Measured with immunoSEQ multiplex PCR; TCRdb has only the in-frame clones, and not every one. The sample lists more than 90,000 clones, just over 90% occurring once. Sequencing was performed on unstimulated CD4+ T cells sorted from spleen or lymph node cells, taken before transplant. The origin of the receptors is a human donor who was the organ donor for an intestinal transplant.

CDR3 in DNA: TGTGCCAGCAGTACTTCCTTCGGGTTAGGATTCTTC. Encoded protein: CASSTSFGLGFF. The genes are TRBV28 and TRBJ2-1, with D uncertain. CDR1 and CDR2 (germline): MDHEN, SYDVKM. The V and J ends lost 5 bases and 16 bases respectively, with 18 bases between them. The length of the CDR3 is 12 residues.

V and J are TRBV4-1 and TRBJ2-5; D may be TRBD1 or TRBD2 (6 bases each). From germline, CDR1 is MGHRA and CDR2 YSYEKL. V was pared by 0 bases and J by 5 bases, with 10 bases between. This CDR3 contains 14 residues. This CDR3 reads CASSQDTGRETQYF. CDR3 nucleotide sequence: TGCGCCAGCAGCCAAGATACAGGGAGGGAGACCCAGTACTTC.

V and J are TRBV28 and TRBJ1-1; D not resolved. Trimming took off 5 bases at V and 3 bases at J, with 13 bases between the two ends. There are 14 residues in the CDR3. The germline V gene has CDR1 MDHEN and CDR2 SYDVKM. The DNA of the CDR3 is TGTGCCAGCAGTCCCCCTCCGGTATACACTGAAGCTTTCTTT. Encoded protein: CASSPPPVYTEAFF.

Only one count was recorded for this clone. This chain uses TRBV7-2 with TRBJ2-1; 9 bases match TRBD2. Trimming removed 4 bases from V and 4 bases from J; junction bases left unmatched: 5. Germline loops: CDR1 SGHTA, CDR2 FQGNSA. CDR3 length: 15 residues. The CDR3 loop reads CASSSQTSGYNEQFF. CDR3 nucleotides: TGTGCCAGCAGCTCACAGACTAGCGGATACAATGAGCAGTTCTTC.

This chain uses TRBV9 with TRBJ2-7; D unclear. This CDR3 spans 13 amino acids. V lost 0 bases and J 3 bases, leaving 7 bases between the germline ends. Germline V gives CDR1 SGDLS, CDR2 YYNGEE. In DNA form, the CDR3 reads TGTGCCAGCAGCGTAGGAGCGCTCTACGAGCAGTACTTC. Residues: CASSVGALYEQYF.

The CDR3 sequence: CASSPKTDRGEQFF. CDR3 in DNA: TGTGCCAGCTCACCGAAGACCGACAGGGGTGAGCAGTTCTTC. The chain couples TRBV18 to TRBJ2-1, with 8 bases matching TRBD1. Germline V gene data show CDR1 as KGHSH and CDR2 as LQKENI. The CDR3 length is 14 residues. Trimming removed 3 bases from V and 9 bases from J; junction bases left unmatched: 7.

The CDR3 loop is CASSGPRGPGNIQYF. As DNA, the CDR3 is TGTGCCAGCAGCGGCCCAAGGGGCCCAGGAAACATTCAGTACTTC. This chain links TRBV9 with TRBJ2-4; D might be TRBD1 (5 bases). Between the trimmed V and J ends, which lost 3 bases and 6 bases, there was a span of 16 bases. The germline V gene encodes CDR1 SGDLS and CDR2 YYNGEE. The CDR3 extends over 15 amino acids.

This sequence joins TRBV5-3 and TRBJ1-5; D call uncertain. TRBV5-3 is assigned to the ORF class and has an uncertain function. The ends were cut back, 0 bases at V and 3 bases at J, with 10 bases in the middle. The CDR3 sequence is 15 residues long. The CDR3: CARSLVQTDNQPQHF. The CDR3 DNA is TGTGCCAGAAGCTTGGTGCAGACTGACAATCAGCCCCAGCATTTT.

This clone has only one observation. V is TRBV2 and J is TRBJ1-4; the D is unclear. Germline CDR1 SNHLY, CDR2 FYNNEI. The CDR3 has 12 amino acids. Trimming took off 4 bases at V and 8 bases at J, with 8 bases between the two ends. The DNA for the CDR3 is TGTGCCAGCAGTGTATCGGGGGAAAAACTGTTTTTT. It encodes CASSVSGEKLFF.

The chain is built from TRBV19 and TRBJ2-3, with 11 positions matching TRBD2. Germline CDR1 LNHDA, CDR2 SQIVND (reference sequence). The V gene end was trimmed by 2 bases and the J gene end by 5 bases; junction bases not matched to a gene: 0. This CDR3 has 14 residues. The CDR3 nucleotides are TGTGCCAGTAGTATACTAGCGGGAGGAGATACGCAGTATTTT. It yields the protein CASSILAGGDTQYF.

The chain recombines TRBV19 with TRBJ2-4; maybe TRBD2 (6 bases). The V end lost 5 bases, the J end lost 6 bases, and 11 bases lay between the germline ends. Per germline, CDR1 LNHDA and CDR2 SQIVND (reference sequence). The CDR3 has 13 residues. The CDR3: CASSGGVRNIQYF. The CDR3 coding sequence is TGTGCCAGTAGTGGAGGGGTCAGAAACATTCAGTACTTC.

The chain links TRBV19 to TRBJ2-6; a possible D gene is TRBD2 (6 bases). The V gene lost 3 bases and the J gene lost 3 bases, with 12 bases spanning the gap. The CDR3 spans 16 residues. CDR1 is LNHDA and CDR2 is SQIVND in the germline V gene (reference sequence). CDR3 sequence reads: CASSIRREYGANVLTF. The CDR3 nucleotides read TGTGCCAGTAGTATCCGTCGGGAGTATGGGGCCAACGTCCTGACTTTC.

This clone was picked up one time. Different DNA sequences within this sample yield the same CDR3. The V call is TRBV7-2, the J call TRBJ2-7; TRBD2 matches 13 bases. V was pared by 3 bases and J by 1 base, with 3 bases of the junction left unmatched. This CDR3 is 16 amino acids long. The V gene's germline CDR1 is SGHTA and CDR2 FQGNSA. CDR3 loop: CASSFPGLAGSYEQYF. DNA of the CDR3: TGTGCCAGCAGCTTTCCGGGACTAGCGGGATCCTACGAGCAGTACTTC. The full variable domain, completed using reference TRBV7-2 and TRBJ2-7, is GAGVSQSPSNKVTEKGKDVELRCDPISGHTALYWYRQSLGQGLEFLIYFQGNSAPDKSGLPSDRFSAERTGGSVSTLTIQRTQQEDSAVYLCASSFPGLAGSYEQYFGPGTRLTVT.

J is TRBJ2-5 and V is TRBV2; no definite D call. Germline V gene sequence: CDR1 SNHLY, CDR2 FYNNEI. The CDR3 runs 15 residues. V was clipped by 3 bases and J by 2 bases, with 13 bases between them. As DNA, the CDR3 is TGTGCCAGCAGTGATGGTTGGCGGTCACAAGAGACCCAGTACTTC. This sequence encodes CASSDGWRSQETQYF.

This chain links TRBV6-5 with TRBJ2-5; D ambiguous. This CDR3 contains 14 residues. The germline gives CDR1 MNHEY, CDR2 SVGAGI. Trimming left V 0 bases short and J 5 bases short, with 10 bases between. The CDR3 DNA follows: TGTGCCAGCAGTTACTCTCGTGGGAAGGAGACCCAGTACTTC. Protein: CASSYSRGKETQYF.

The DNA for the CDR3 is TGTGCCAGCTCAATTCACGACAGGGAACAGCCCCAGCATTTT. Amino acids: CASSIHDREQPQHF. The chain employs TRBV7-2 and TRBJ1-5, with TRBD1 matching 7 bases. With 8 bases clipped from V and 7 bases from J, the junction kept 11 bases outside the gene matches. The CDR3 is made up of 14 amino acids. Germline loops: CDR1 SGHTA, CDR2 FQGNSA.

Comment on this clone: Other nucleotide sequences in the sample specify the same CDR3. The chain employs TRBV7-9 and TRBJ2-7; 9 bases agree with TRBD1. V lost 3 bases, J lost 3 bases, and 0 bases stayed unmatched. This CDR3 region has 13 residues. The germline CDR1 and CDR2 sequences are SEHNR and FQNEAQ (reference sequence). This CDR3 reads CASSLTGGYEQYF. The CDR3 bases are TGTGCCAGCAGCTTGACAGGGGGCTACGAGCAGTACTTC.

The rearrangement uses TRBV6-1 and TRBJ1-5; D is unclear. The CDR3 is made up of 14 amino acids. The germline V gene has CDR1 MNHNS and CDR2 SASEGT. Trimming removed 10 bases at V and 2 bases at J, with 15 bases between. The CDR3 DNA reads TGTGCCACCTACCGGAGGGAACGCAATCAGCCCCAGCATTTT. It translates to CATYRRERNQPQHF.

The chain recombines TRBV6-1 with TRBJ2-5, with TRBD1 matching 10 bases. The CDR3 consists of 14 residues. V lost 6 bases, J lost 1 base, and 2 bases stayed unmatched. Germline values: CDR1 MNHNS, CDR2 SASEGT. In nucleotides, the CDR3 is TGTGCCAGCAGCCGGGACAGGGGCCAAGAGACCCAGTACTTC. This encodes CASSRDRGQETQYF.

This clone appeared once. V usage is TRBV19 and J usage is TRBJ1-2, with D perhaps TRBD1 (5 bases). The CDR3 runs 13 residues. The V end was cut by 7 bases, the J end by 3 bases, with 12 bases between. The germline V gene encodes CDR1 LNHDA and CDR2 SQIVND (reference sequence). This chain's CDR3 is CASKRGRYYGYTF. The CDR3 nucleotides read TGTGCCAGTAAAAGGGGACGCTACTATGGCTACACCTTC.

A few counts support this clone. J is TRBJ2-1 and V is TRBV30; 7 positions match TRBD2. V shed 0 bases, J shed 9 bases, and the junction held 5 bases outside the gene matches. The CDR3 spans 13 residues. Germline CDR1 GTSNPN, CDR2 SVGIG (reference sequence). This chain's CDR3 is CAWSVRGVSEQFF. The CDR3 DNA reads as TGTGCCTGGAGTGTACGGGGGGTGAGTGAGCAGTTCTTC.

The rearrangement uses TRBV19 and TRBJ2-7; no definite D call. Trimming removed 10 bases at V and 4 bases at J, with 23 bases between. CDR1 and CDR2 from the germline V gene are LNHDA and SQIVND (reference sequence). The CDR3 runs to 15 residues. The CDR3 is CATSRSGSFIYEQYF. The DNA for the CDR3 is TGTGCCACCTCACGTTCGGGTAGTTTCATATACGAGCAGTACTTC.

This chain uses TRBV5-4 with TRBJ2-7, with 9 bases lining up with TRBD1. The CDR3 is 15 amino acids. CDR1 is SGHNT, CDR2 YYREEE, per germline (reference sequence). The trim removed 0 bases at V and 5 bases at J, leaving 6 bases unmatched. The CDR3 DNA is TGTGCCAGCAGCTTGGTGGGACAGGGCCAACACGAGCAGTACTTC. Translated, it gives CASSLVGQGQHEQYF.

The CDR3 coding sequence is TGTGCCAGCAGTGAGATACCTAGCGGGCGGAGCATTCAGTACTTC. This gives the protein CASSEIPSGRSIQYF. V and J are TRBV2 and TRBJ2-4, with 8 bases that match TRBD2. This CDR3 contains 15 residues. Germline V gives CDR1 SNHLY, CDR2 FYNNEI. V lost 3 bases to trimming and J lost 9 bases; unmatched junction nucleotides: 10.

This chain joins TRBV7-2 and TRBJ1-1; 8 bases are shared with TRBD1. The CDR3 is 17 residues long. Losses at the gene ends were 3 bases for V and 0 bases for J; bases not matched to a gene: 9. Germline V gene data show CDR1 as SGHTA and CDR2 as FQGNSA. The CDR3 is CASSFLQGAFLNTEAFF. The CDR3 coding sequence is TGTGCCAGCAGCTTTTTGCAGGGGGCCTTCCTGAACACTGAAGCTTTCTTT.

The chain uses TRBV6-1 and TRBJ2-4; the match to TRBD2 covers 7 bases. The germline V gene encodes CDR1 MNHNS and CDR2 SASEGT. Trimming took 1 base from V and 0 from J; bases not matched to a gene: 9. The CDR3 sequence is 18 residues long. As DNA, the CDR3 is TGTGCCAGCAGTGAAGACTCTCGGGGAGGGTTAGCCAAAAACATTCAGTACTTC. As protein: CASSEDSRGGLAKNIQYF.

This chain joins TRBV5-4 and TRBJ1-2, with 10 positions matching TRBD1. Germline V CDR1 and CDR2: SGHNT, YYREEE (reference sequence). J was trimmed by 2 bases and V by 1 base; bases with no gene match: 2. The CDR3 spans 15 residues. CDR3 protein: CASSLTGQGNYGYTF. In DNA, the CDR3 is TGTGCCAGCAGCTTGACGGGACAGGGGAACTATGGCTACACCTTC.

The table lists this clone with a few counts. The chain carries TRBV6-5 and TRBJ2-5, with 7 bases matching TRBD1. The CDR3 has 14 amino acids. V dropped 6 bases and J dropped 6; count of bases not matched to a gene: 10. Germline lookup yields CDR1 MNHEY and CDR2 SVGAGI. CDR3 amino acids: CASRDRMGIQTQYF. CDR3 in DNA: TGTGCCAGCAGGGACAGGATGGGGATACAGACCCAGTACTTC.